Listed below are T cell receptor beta chains from one sample, sequenced in a study of breast tumors, draining lymph nodes, adjacent tissues. TCRdb recomputed calls from the multiplex PCR reads with MiXCR, one row per CDR3 protein. The table has approximately 190,000 distinct CDR3 sequences, 25% to 40% seen once. Material for sequencing was axillary lymph node tissue. The receptors shown here come from a female donor with breast cancer. Some clones in this sample may be carry-over from other donors' samples. Both conserved end residues are part of each CDR3. Fields, in order: clone size, J gene, V gene, D gene, CDR3 length, CDR3 DNA, CDR3 protein. D genes are given only for firm matches. Only part of the rows carry a size: once, few, many, or a class if the clone is expanded.

.,TRBJ2-6,TRBV7-6,.,15,TGTGCCAGCAGCTCTCGGTTCACCGGGGCCAACGTCCTGACTTTC,CASSSRFTGANVLTF
.,TRBJ2-5,TRBV7-9,TRBD2,15,TGTGCCAGCAGCTCATCCGGACTAGCGGGAGAGACCCAGTACTTC,CASSSSGLAGETQYF
many,TRBJ2-7,TRBV28,TRBD2,15,TGTGCCAGCAGTCCCCCCAGCGGGGGGCGAAGCGAGCAGTACTTC,CASSPPSGGRSEQYF
many,TRBJ1-5,TRBV15,.,12,TGTGCCACCAGCAGGGGTACTCAGCCCCAGCATTTT,CATSRGTQPQHF
.,TRBJ2-3,TRBV3-1,.,18,TGTGCCAGCAGCCAAGAGGGGATTGAGGGGGGTGGCACAGATACGCAGTATTTT,CASSQEGIEGGGTDTQYF
few,TRBJ2-5,TRBV11-2,.,15,TGTGCCAGCAGCTTAAGGGGCTGGGCGCTAGAGACCCAGTACTTC,CASSLRGWALETQYF
few,TRBJ2-1,TRBV27,.,14,TGTGCCAGCAGTTTAGAGAGACAGAGCAATGAGCAGTTCTTC,CASSLERQSNEQFF
many,TRBJ1-5,TRBV6-1,.,15,TGTGCCACCAGGCAGGGGAGCCTGAGCAATCAGCCCCAGCATTTT,CATRQGSLSNQPQHF
many,TRBJ2-1,TRBV3-1,TRBD1,15,TGTGCCAGCAGCCCCGGGACAGGGGTCTACAATGAGCAGTTCTTC,CASSPGTGVYNEQFF
.,TRBJ1-1,TRBV5-1,.,14,TGCGCCAGCAGCCCGGACTCACATAACACTGAAGCTTTCTTT,CASSPDSHNTEAFF
many,TRBJ2-2,TRBV7-9,.,15,TGTGCCAGCAGCTTAGGGGTGACGAACACCGGGGAGCTGTTTTTT,CASSLGVTNTGELFF
.,TRBJ1-1,TRBV7-8,.,17,TGTGCCAGCAGCCCAAACAGGGTGATGAGAATGAACACTCAAGCTTTCTTT,CASSPNRVMRMNTQAFF
.,TRBJ1-4,TRBV3-1,.,15,TGTGCCAGCAGCCAAGATTTCGGGGGCAATGAAAAACTGTTTTTT,CASSQDFGGNEKLFF
many,TRBJ2-6,TRBV7-3,.,17,TGTGCCAGCAGCTTATACCGACAGAGCTCTGGGGCCAACGTCCTGACTTTC,CASSLYRQSSGANVLTF
many,TRBJ1-3,TRBV5-1,.,14,TGCGCCAGCAGCTTGTCGGGACGAGTAAACACCATATATTTT,CASSLSGRVNTIYF
many,TRBJ2-5,TRBV7-6,TRBD2,17,TGTGCCAGCAGCTCGTCCCTGGGCCTAGCGGGGGGACAGACCCAGTACTTC,CASSSSLGLAGGQTQYF
.,TRBJ1-2,TRBV20-1,TRBD1,14,TGCAGTGCTATTCCGGGACAGGGGGCAGAAGGCTACACCTTC,CSAIPGQGAEGYTF
.,TRBJ1-2,TRBV24-1,TRBD1,18,TGTGCCACCAGTGATCCGCGGTACGGGACAGGGGGCTCCTATGGCTACACCTTC,CATSDPRYGTGGSYGYTF
.,TRBJ1-2,TRBV10-3,.,12,TGTGCCATCAGTGAGGGGCAGATTGGCTACACCTTC,CAISEGQIGYTF
many,TRBJ1-2,TRBV30,.,12,TGTGCCTGGAGTCGGGTTGGCTATGGCTACACCTTC,CAWSRVGYGYTF
many,TRBJ2-7,TRBV29-1,.,13,TGCAGCGTTAAGGGGGGCAGCGCCTACGAGCAGTACTTC,CSVKGGSAYEQYF
many,TRBJ2-2,TRBV5-1,TRBD2,16,TGCGCCAGCAGCTTGGAGCCTAGCGGGGGGGCCGGGGAGCTGTTTTTT,CASSLEPSGGAGELFF
many,TRBJ2-1,TRBV6-1,.,16,TGTGCCAGCAGTGGTACCGGGACCAAACCAGACAATGAGCAGTTCTTC,CASSGTGTKPDNEQFF
many,TRBJ2-1,TRBV2,TRBD2,15,TGTGCCAGCAGTGTCTCAGTAGCGGGGGCACATGAGCAGTTCTTC,CASSVSVAGAHEQFF
few,TRBJ1-1,TRBV10-3,.,13,TGTGCCATCAGTGAGTCGGTCGGAAAGGAAGCTTTCTTT,CAISESVGKEAFF
many,TRBJ1-5,TRBV5-6,.,15,TGTGCCAGCAGCTTGTGGCGTTTGAGAAATCAGCCCCAGCATTTT,CASSLWRLRNQPQHF
many,TRBJ1-3,TRBV14,TRBD1,14,TGTGCCAGCGGGCGGGACAGCTCTGGAAACACCATATATTTT,CASGRDSSGNTIYF
few,TRBJ1-4,TRBV12-3/TRBV12-4,.,16,TGTGCCAGCAGTTACCTGGGGCGGGGGGCGGGTGAAAAACTGTTTTTT,CASSYLGRGAGEKLFF
few,TRBJ1-1,TRBV5-1,TRBD1,14,TGCGCCAGCGGCACAGGGGGCAGGGACACTGAAGCTTTCTTT,CASGTGGRDTEAFF
.,TRBJ2-3,TRBV2,TRBD2,17,TGTGCCAGCACAAGACTAGCGGGGGGTTATAGCACAGATACGCAGTATTTT,CASTRLAGGYSTDTQYF
.,TRBJ2-4,TRBV3-1,.,14,TGTGCCAGCACCCTCCGCGGGGCCCCGGGCATTCAGTACTTC,CASTLRGAPGIQYF
.,TRBJ2-3,TRBV20-1,.,14,TGCAGTGCTAAAGCATTAGGGAGGACAGATACGCAGTATTTT,CSAKALGRTDTQYF
many,TRBJ2-7,TRBV18,.,13,TGTGCCAGCTCACCGGCGGCAGCCTACGAGCAGTACTTC,CASSPAAAYEQYF
many,TRBJ1-2,TRBV7-9,TRBD1,15,TGTGCCAGCAGCGACGCCGGGACAGCTAACTATGGCTACCCCTTC,CASSDAGTANYGYPF
.,TRBJ1-1,TRBV7-3,.,13,TGTACCAGCAGCCAATTTAGCGGGGCTGAAGCTTTCTTT,CTSSQFSGAEAFF
many,TRBJ1-6,TRBV19,.,15,TGTGCCAGTAGTATTGGGGGCGCCCATAATTCACCCCTCCACTTT,CASSIGGAHNSPLHF
many,TRBJ1-4,TRBV7-3,TRBD1,15,TGTGCCAGCAGCTCGACAGGGGTAACTAATGAAAAACTGTTTTTT,CASSSTGVTNEKLFF
many,TRBJ2-7,TRBV7-9,.,11,TGTGCCAGCAGCTTACAGTACGAGCAGTACTTC,CASSLQYEQYF
many,TRBJ1-6,TRBV12-3/TRBV12-4,.,16,TGTGCCAGCAGTTTACTAAGGTTCAGAAATAATTCACCCCTCCACTTT,CASSLLRFRNNSPLHF
many,TRBJ1-2,TRBV6-6,TRBD1,14,TGTGCCACCGTCGAGGGGACAGGGGGCGACGGCTACACCTTC,CATVEGTGGDGYTF
many,TRBJ1-4,TRBV20-1,TRBD1,16,TGCAGTGCTCCCGGGACAGGGGAACATTTTAATGAAAAACTGTTTTTT,CSAPGTGEHFNEKLFF
.,TRBJ1-2,TRBV28,.,13,TGTGCCAGCACAGGGCTGGGTGATCATGGCTACACCTTC,CASTGLGDHGYTF